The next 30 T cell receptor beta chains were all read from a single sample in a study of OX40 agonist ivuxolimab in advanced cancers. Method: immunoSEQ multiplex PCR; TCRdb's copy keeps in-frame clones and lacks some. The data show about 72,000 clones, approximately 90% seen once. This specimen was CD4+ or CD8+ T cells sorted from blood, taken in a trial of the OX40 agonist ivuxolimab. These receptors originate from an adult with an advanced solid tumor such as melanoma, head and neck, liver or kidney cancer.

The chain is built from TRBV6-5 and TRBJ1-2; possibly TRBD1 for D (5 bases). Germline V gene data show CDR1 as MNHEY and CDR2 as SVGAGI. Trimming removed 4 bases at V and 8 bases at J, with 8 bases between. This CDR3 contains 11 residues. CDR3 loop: CASSSTGGYTF. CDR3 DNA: TGTGCCAGCAGTTCCACAGGAGGCTACACCTTC.

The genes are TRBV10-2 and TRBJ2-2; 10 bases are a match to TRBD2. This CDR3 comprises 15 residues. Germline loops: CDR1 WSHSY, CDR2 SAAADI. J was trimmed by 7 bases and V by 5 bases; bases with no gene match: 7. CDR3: CASSSSGGLNGELFF. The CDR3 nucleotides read TGCGCCAGCAGTAGTAGCGGGGGGCTGAACGGGGAGCTGTTTTTT.

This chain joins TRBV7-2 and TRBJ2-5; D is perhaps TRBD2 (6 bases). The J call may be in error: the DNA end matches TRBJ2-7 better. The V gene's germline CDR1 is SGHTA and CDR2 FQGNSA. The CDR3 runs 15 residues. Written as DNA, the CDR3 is TGTGCCAGCAGCTTAGTCCTGAACGGGGGCTACGAGCAGTACTTC. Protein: CASSLVLNGGYEQYF.

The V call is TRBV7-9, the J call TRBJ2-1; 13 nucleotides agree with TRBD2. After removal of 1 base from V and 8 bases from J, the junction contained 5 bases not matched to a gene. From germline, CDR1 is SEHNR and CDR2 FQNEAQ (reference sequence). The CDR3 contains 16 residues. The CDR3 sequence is CASSLGTSGRRDEQFF. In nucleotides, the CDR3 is TGTGCCAGCAGCTTAGGGACTAGCGGGAGAAGGGATGAGCAGTTCTTC.

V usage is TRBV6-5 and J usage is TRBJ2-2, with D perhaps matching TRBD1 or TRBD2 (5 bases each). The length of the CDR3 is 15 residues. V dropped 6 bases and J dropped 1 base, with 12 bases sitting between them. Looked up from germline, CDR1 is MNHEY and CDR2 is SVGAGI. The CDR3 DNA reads TGTGCCAGCAGGCCCGGGACGGTGAACACCGGGGAGCTGTTTTTT. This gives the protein CASRPGTVNTGELFF.

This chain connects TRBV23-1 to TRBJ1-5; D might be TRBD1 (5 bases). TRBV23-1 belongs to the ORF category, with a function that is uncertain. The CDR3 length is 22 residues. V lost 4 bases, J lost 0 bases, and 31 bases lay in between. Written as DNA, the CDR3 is TGCGCCAGCAGTCGACCCCCCTCGCGGGGACGGAAGATTATTCATAGCAATCAGCCCCAGCATTTT. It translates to CASSRPPSRGRKIIHSNQPQHF.

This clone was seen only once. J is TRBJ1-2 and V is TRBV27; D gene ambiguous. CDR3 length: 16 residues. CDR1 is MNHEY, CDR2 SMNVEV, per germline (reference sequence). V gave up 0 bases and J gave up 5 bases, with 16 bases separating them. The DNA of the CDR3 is TGTGCCAGCAGTTTATCAGGGTTAGACCCGAATTATGGCTACACCTTC. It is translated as CASSLSGLDPNYGYTF.

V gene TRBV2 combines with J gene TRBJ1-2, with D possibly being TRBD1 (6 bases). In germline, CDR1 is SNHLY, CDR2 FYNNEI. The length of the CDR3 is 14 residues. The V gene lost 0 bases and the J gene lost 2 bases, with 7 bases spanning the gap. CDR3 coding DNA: TGTGCCAGCAGTGAAGCCACAGGGAACTATGGCTACACCTTC. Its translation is CASSEATGNYGYTF.

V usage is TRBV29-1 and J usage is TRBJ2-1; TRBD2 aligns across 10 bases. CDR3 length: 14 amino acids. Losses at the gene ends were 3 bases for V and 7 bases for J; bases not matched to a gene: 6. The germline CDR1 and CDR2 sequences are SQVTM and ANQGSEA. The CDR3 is CSVDVSGGLNEQFF. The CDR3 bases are TGCAGCGTTGACGTTAGCGGGGGGTTAAATGAGCAGTTCTTC.

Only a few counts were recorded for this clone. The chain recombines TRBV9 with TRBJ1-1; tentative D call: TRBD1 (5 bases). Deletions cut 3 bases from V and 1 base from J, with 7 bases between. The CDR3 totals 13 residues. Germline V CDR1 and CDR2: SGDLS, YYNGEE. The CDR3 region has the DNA TGTGCCAGCAGCGATACAGGGAACACTGAAGCTTTCTTT. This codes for CASSDTGNTEAFF.

Here the CDR3 DNA reads TGTGCCAGCAGCTTGCTCGGGCAAGAGACCCAGTACTTC. Translating it yields CASSLLGQETQYF. This chain links TRBV5-6 with TRBJ2-5; the D is unclear. V dropped 1 base and J dropped 2 bases, with 6 bases sitting between them. The CDR3 has 13 residues. CDR1 is SGHDT, CDR2 YYEEEE, per germline.

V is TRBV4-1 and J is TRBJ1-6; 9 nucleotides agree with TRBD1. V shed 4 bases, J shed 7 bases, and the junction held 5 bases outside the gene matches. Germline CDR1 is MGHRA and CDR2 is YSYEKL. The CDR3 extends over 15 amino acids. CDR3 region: CASSLRTGANSPLHF. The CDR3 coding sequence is TGCGCCAGCAGCCTCAGGACAGGGGCCAATTCACCCCTCCACTTT.

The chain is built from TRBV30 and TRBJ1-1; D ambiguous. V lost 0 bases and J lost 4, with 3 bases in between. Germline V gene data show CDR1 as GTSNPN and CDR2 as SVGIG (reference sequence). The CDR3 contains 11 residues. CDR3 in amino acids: CAWSVGTEAFF. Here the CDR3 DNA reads TGTGCCTGGAGTGTAGGCACTGAAGCTTTCTTT.

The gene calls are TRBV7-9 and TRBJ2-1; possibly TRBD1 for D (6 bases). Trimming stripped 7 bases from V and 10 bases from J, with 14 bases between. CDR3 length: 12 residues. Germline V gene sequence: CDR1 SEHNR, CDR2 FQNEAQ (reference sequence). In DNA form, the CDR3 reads TGTGCCAGCACTTTAGGGACACGGGAGCAGTTCTTC. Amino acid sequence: CASTLGTREQFF. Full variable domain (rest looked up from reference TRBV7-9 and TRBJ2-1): DTGVSQNPRHKITKRGQNVTFRCDPISEHNRLYWYRQTLGQGPEFLTYFQNEAQLEKSRLLSDRFSAERPKGSFSTLEIQRTEQGDSAMYLCASTLGTREQFFGPGTRLTVL.

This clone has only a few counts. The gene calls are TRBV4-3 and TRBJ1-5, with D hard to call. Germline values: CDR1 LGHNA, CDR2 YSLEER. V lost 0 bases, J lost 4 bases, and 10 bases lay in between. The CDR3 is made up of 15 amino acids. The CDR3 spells CASSQDFGRNQPQHF. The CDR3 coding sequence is TGCGCCAGCAGCCAAGATTTTGGTAGGAATCAGCCCCAGCATTTT.

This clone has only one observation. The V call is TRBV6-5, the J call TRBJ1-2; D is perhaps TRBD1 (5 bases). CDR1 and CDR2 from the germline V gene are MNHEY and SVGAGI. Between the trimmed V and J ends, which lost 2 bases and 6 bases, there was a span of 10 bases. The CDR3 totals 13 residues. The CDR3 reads CASSYGGRDGYTF. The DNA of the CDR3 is TGTGCCAGCAGTTACGGGGGGAGGGATGGCTACACCTTC.

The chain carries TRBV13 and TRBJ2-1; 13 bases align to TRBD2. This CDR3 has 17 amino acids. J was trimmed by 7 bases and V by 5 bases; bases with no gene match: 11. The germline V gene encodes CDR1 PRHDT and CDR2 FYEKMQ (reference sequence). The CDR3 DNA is TGTGCCAGCAGCGGGTGGACTAGCGGGAGCCTTATAAATGAGCAGTTCTTC. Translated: CASSGWTSGSLINEQFF.

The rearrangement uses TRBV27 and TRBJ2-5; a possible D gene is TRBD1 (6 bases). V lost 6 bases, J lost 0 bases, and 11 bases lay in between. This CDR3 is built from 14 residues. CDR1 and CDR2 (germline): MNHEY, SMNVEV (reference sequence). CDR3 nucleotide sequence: TGTGCCAGCAGGTGGACAGTAAACCAAGAGACCCAGTACTTC. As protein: CASRWTVNQETQYF.

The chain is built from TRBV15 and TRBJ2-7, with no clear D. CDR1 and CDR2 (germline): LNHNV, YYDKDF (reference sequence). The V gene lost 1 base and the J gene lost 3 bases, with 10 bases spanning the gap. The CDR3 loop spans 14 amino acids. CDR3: CATSRGVGNYEQYF. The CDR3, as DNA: TGTGCCACCAGCAGAGGGGTGGGGAACTACGAGCAGTACTTC.

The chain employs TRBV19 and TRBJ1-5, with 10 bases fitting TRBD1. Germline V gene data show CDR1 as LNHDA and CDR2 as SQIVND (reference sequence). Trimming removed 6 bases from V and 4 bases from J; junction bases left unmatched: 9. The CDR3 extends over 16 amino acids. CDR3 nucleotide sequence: TGTGCCAGTAGAGGAAGGGACAGGGGATCAAATCAGCCCCAGCATTTT. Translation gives CASRGRDRGSNQPQHF. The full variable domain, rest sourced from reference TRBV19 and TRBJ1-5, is DGGITQSPKYLFRKEGQNVTLSCEQNLNHDAMYWYRQDPGQGLRLIYYSQIVNDFQKGDIAEGYSVSREKKESFPLTVTSAQKNPTAFYLCASRGRDRGSNQPQHFGDGTRLSIL.

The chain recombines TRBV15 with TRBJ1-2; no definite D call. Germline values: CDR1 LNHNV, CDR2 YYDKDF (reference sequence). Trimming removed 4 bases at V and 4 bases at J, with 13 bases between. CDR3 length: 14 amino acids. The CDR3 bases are TGTGCCACCAGCACTCGGACGGGCACCTATGGCTACACCTTC. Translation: CATSTRTGTYGYTF.

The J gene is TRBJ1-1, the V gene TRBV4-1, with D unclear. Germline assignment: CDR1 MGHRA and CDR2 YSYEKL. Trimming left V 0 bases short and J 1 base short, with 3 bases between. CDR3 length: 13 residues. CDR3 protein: CASSQDGNTEAFF. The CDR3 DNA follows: TGCGCCAGCAGCCAAGACGGGAACACTGAAGCTTTCTTT.

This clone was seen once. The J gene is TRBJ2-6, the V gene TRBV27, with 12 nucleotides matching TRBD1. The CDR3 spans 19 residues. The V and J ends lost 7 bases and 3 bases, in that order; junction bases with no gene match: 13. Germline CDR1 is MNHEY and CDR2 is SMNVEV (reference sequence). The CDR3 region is CASTIIGGTGGSGANVLTF. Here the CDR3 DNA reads TGTGCCAGCACCATAATCGGGGGGACAGGGGGCAGTGGGGCCAACGTCCTGACTTTC.

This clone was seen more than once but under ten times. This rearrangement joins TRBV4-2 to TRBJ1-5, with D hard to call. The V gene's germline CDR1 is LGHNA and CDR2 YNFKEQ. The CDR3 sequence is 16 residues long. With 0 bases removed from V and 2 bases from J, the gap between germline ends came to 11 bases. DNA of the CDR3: TGTGCCAGCAGCCAAGAGGCCTACGGGGGCAATCAGCCCCAGCATTTT. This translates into CASSQEAYGGNQPQHF.

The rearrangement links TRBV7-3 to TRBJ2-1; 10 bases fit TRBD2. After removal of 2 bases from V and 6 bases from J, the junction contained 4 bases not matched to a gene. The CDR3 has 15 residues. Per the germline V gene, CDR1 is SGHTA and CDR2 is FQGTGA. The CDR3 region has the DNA TGTGCCAGCAGCTTATTAGCGGGAGGAACCAATGAGCAGTTCTTC. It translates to CASSLLAGGTNEQFF.

This chain's CDR3 is CASSPGLAGGPGYEQFF. The CDR3 DNA reads TGTGCCAGCTCTCCTGGACTAGCGGGAGGGCCGGGGTATGAGCAGTTCTTC. This rearrangement joins TRBV18 to TRBJ2-1; TRBD2 agrees at 15 bases. CDR1 is KGHSH and CDR2 is LQKENI in the germline V gene. V lost 6 bases to trimming and J lost 8 bases; unmatched junction nucleotides: 11. The CDR3 loop spans 17 amino acids.

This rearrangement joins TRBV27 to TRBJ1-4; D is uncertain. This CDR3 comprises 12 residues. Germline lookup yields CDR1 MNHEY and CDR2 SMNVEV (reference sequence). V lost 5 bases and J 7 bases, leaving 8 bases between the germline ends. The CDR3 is CASSLLGEKLFF. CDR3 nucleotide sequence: TGTGCCAGCAGTCTCCTCGGTGAAAAACTGTTTTTT.

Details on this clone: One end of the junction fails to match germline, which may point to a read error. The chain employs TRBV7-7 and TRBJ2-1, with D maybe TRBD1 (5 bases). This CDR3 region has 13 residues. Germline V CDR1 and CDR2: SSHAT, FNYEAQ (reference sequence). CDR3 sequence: CASSSTVYNEQFF. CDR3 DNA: TGTGCTAGCAGCTCGACAGTCTACAATGAGCAGTTCTTC.

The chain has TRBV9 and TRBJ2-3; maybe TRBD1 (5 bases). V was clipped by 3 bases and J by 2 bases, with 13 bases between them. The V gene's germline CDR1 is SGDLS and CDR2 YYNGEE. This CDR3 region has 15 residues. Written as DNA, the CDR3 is TGTGCCAGCAGCGAAGTGCAGGGATCCACAGATACGCAGTATTTT. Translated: CASSEVQGSTDTQYF.

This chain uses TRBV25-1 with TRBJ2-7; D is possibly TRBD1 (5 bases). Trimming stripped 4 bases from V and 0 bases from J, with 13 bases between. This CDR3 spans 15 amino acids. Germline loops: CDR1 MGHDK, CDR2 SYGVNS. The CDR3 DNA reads TGTGCCAGCAGTGTTGGAAGACAGTCCTCCTACGAGCAGTACTTC. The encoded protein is CASSVGRQSSYEQYF.